This T cell receptor beta chain appears in the sequencing data of a study of CD8 T cells in ankylosing spondylitis. This clonotype occurred a few times. Its antigen is currently unknown. Findings and caveats of the study: Made up of fewer than ten highly homologous variants, a TCR beta motif appeared characteristic of ankylosing spondylitis blood. With a CD8+ phenotype, disease-linked clones were relatively rare in peripheral blood. Clones tied to disease were said to be significantly enriched in matched ankylosing spondylitis synovial fluid. In the blood and synovial fluid of reactive arthritis, some motif variants had been previously reported.

It was by quantitative 5'-RACE with molecular barcodes that TCR beta libraries were made. A single record per CDR3 protein comes from TCRdb applying MiXCR to the 5' RACE reads. This sample has fewer than 500,000 distinct CDR3 sequences, with roughly 25% found just once. The length of the CDR3 is 15 residues. Germline V gene data show CDR1 as SGHTA and CDR2 as FQGNSA. Trimming shortened V by 5 bases and J by 12 bases, and 23 bases separated the two germline ends. The rearrangement joins TRBV7-2 to TRBJ2-1; tentatively, D is TRBD1 or TRBD2 (6 bases each). The sequenced sample was blood, either unsorted or a sorted T cell fraction (not recorded which). This sequence originates from a male donor with ankylosing spondylitis. CDR3 sequence reads: CASSPPGGEGLGQFF. The CDR3 bases are TGTGCCAGCAGCCCCCCCGGGGGCGAAGGTTTAGGGCAGTTCTTC.